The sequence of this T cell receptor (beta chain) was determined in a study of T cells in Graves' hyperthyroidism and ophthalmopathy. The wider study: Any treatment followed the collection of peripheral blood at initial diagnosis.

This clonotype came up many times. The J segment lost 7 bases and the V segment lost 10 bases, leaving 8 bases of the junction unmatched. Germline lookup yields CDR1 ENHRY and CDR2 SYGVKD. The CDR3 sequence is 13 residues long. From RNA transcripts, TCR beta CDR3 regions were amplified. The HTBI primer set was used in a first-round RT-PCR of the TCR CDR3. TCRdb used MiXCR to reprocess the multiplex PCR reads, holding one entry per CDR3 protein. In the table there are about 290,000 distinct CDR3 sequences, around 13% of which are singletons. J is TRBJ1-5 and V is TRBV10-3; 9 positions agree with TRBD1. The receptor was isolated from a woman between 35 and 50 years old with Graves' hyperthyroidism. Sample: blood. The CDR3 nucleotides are TGTGCCACCACGGACAGGGGCGACCAGCCCCAGCATTTT. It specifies CATTDRGDQPQHF.